Listed here are 5 T cell receptor beta chains from one sample, sequenced in a study of monozygotic twins with inflammatory bowel disease. TCRdb reanalyzed the 5' RACE reads and collapses them to one entry per CDR3 protein, without DNA. The sample data list fewer than 450,000 distinct CDR3 sequences. The specimen sequenced was blood. The receptors were sampled from a human donor with ulcerative colitis or Crohn's disease, or a healthy co-twin of an affected twin (not recorded which).

The chain is built from TRBV20-1 and TRBJ1-2; TCRdb picks TRBD1, but there is no DNA to check that call. Germline V gene lookup returns CDR1 DFQATT and CDR2 SNEGSKA (reference sequence). This CDR3 has 15 residues. The CDR3 loop is CSARELGQQGFGYTF.

The gene calls are TRBV19 and TRBJ2-2; the D call from TCRdb, TRBD2, cannot be confirmed without DNA. Germline values: CDR1 LNHDA, CDR2 SQIVND (reference sequence). The CDR3 has 13 amino acids. CDR3: CASSEGSSGELFF.

The V call is TRBV27, the J call TRBJ2-7. This CDR3 comprises 13 residues. The germline V gene encodes CDR1 MNHEY and CDR2 SMNVEV (reference sequence). This CDR3 reads CASSLTRGYEQYF.

The chain joins TRBV25-1 to TRBJ1-2. Germline CDR1 reads MGHDK; CDR2 reads SYGVNS. The CDR3 runs to 15 residues. CDR3 loop: CASSESTNRLYGYTF.

CDR3 in amino acids: CAWSVGRDQPQHF. The chain links TRBV30 to TRBJ1-5. Germline V gene lookup returns CDR1 GTSNPN and CDR2 SVGIG (reference sequence). The CDR3 loop spans 13 amino acids. Filled out from reference TRBV30 and TRBJ1-5, the complete variable domain reads SQTIHQWPATLVQPVGSPLSLECTVEGTSNPNLYWYRQAAGRGLQLLFYSVGIGQISSEVPQNLSASRPQDRQFILSSKKLLLSDSGFYLCAWSVGRDQPQHFGDGTRLSIL.